The text below deals with one T cell receptor beta chain. The sample is drawn from a study of blood T cells in healthy people across ages. Trimming pared 2 bases from V and 8 bases from J, leaving 15 bases between. Germline V gene data show CDR1 as SGHRS and CDR2 as YFSETQ. The CDR3 extends over 14 amino acids. PCR was performed a second time for 7 to 11 cycles using a sample-barcoded 5' primer and a J-beta primer mix. Every sample produced at least 2.5 million CDR3-containing paired-end reads. TCRdb fed the 5' RACE reads into MiXCR, producing one record per CDR3 protein. The top ten hold under 15% of the sample, which has about a million distinct CDR3 sequences, roughly 48% seen once.

Material for sequencing was blood. The V gene is TRBV5-1, the J gene TRBJ2-3; a weak D match, TRBD1 (6 bases). The receptor was isolated from a man younger than 45 in good health. For the CDR3, the DNA is TGCGCCAGCAGCTTAACAGGGAACCGAGGTACGCAGTATTTT. Translating it yields CASSLTGNRGTQYF.